This TCR beta chain was recovered during a study of blood T cell repertoires in COVID-19. As for this clone: Additional DNA sequences in this sample encode the identical CDR3.

From germline, CDR1 is SGHTA and CDR2 FQGNSA. Trimming removed 3 bases from V and 4 bases from J; junction bases left unmatched: 1. CDR3 length equals 14 residues. Clones were read by immunoSEQ multiplex PCR, and TCRdb kept only the in-frame ones, dropping some. Of about 220,000 clones listed, roughly 80% were seen once; the top ten hold approximately 1.4%. This rearrangement joins TRBV7-2 to TRBJ2-5; TRBD1 agrees at 11 bases. This TCR was sampled from a woman in her 40s with acute COVID-19. The source material was PBMCs or T cells enriched from blood (not recorded which). The CDR3 spells CASSLDRGRETQYF. In DNA form, the CDR3 reads TGTGCCAGCAGCTTGGACAGGGGGCGAGAGACCCAGTACTTC.